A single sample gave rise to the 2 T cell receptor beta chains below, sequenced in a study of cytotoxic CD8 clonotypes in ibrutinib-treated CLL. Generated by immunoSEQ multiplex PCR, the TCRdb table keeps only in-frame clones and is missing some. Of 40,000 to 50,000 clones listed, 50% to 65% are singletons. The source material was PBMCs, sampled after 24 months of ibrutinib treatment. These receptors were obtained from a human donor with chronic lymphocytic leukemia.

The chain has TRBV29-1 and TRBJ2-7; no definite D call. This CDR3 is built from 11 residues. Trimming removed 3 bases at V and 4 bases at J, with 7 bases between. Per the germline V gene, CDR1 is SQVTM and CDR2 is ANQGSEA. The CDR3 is CSVDSGYEQYF. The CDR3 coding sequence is TGCAGCGTTGATTCCGGGTACGAGCAGTACTTC.

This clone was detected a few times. This chain's CDR3 is CASRLGQGLYGYTF. The CDR3 nucleotides are TGTGCCAGCAGACTCGGACAGGGGCTATATGGCTACACCTTC. The rearrangement joins TRBV6-5 to TRBJ1-2; 9 nucleotides line up with TRBD1. Germline CDR1 reads MNHEY; CDR2 reads SVGAGI. Germline trimming cut 6 bases from V and 5 bases from J; bases unmatched to any gene: 7. The CDR3 is 14 residues long.